The sequence of this TCR beta chain was determined in a study of cytomegalovirus exposure and HLA in healthy donors. Primers included in the PCR were 60 Vbeta and 13 Jbeta primers. Profiling relied on immunoSEQ multiplex PCR, and the TCRdb table lists in-frame clones only, not all of them. The sample consists of approximately 210,000 clones, around four fifths of them appearing once. The germline V gene encodes CDR1 SGHRS and CDR2 YFSETQ. CDR3 length equals 13 residues. V was trimmed by 3 bases and J by 2 bases, leaving 8 bases between them. The sample holds a few counts of this clone. The chain carries TRBV5-1 and TRBJ1-1, with D possibly TRBD1 on 6 matching bases. This sequence was found in a woman between 50 and 59 years old in good health and CMV-seropositive. Sequencing used PBMCs. CDR3 protein: CASSWTVNTEAFF. CDR3 coding DNA: TGCGCCAGCAGCTGGACAGTCAACACTGAAGCTTTCTTT.